Listed here are 27 T cell receptor beta chains from one sample, sequenced in a study of shared clonotypes between healthy human individuals. Generated by immunoSEQ multiplex PCR, the TCRdb table keeps only in-frame clones and is missing some. The profile covers roughly 2,000,000 clones, with over 85% appearing a single time and 1.5% to 2% taken by the ten largest. The naive CD8 population came from CD45RO-negative cells selected for CCR7, without terminally differentiated effector memory CD45RA+ cells. Sequenced input: naive CD8+ T cells from PBMCs. Receptor source: a man between 18 and 35 years old in good health. Some clones in this sample may be carry-over from other donors' samples.

DNA of the CDR3: TGTGCCAGCAGCTTAGGCCTCGGGGTCGTGGGCTACACCTTC. Translated: CASSLGLGVVGYTF. The rearrangement joins TRBV7-9 to TRBJ1-2; D remains ambiguous. Trimming removed 1 base at V and 8 bases at J, with 14 bases between. Per germline, CDR1 SEHNR and CDR2 FQNEAQ (reference sequence). The CDR3 is 14 residues long.

The chain employs TRBV5-5 and TRBJ2-1; 13 nucleotides agree with TRBD2. Germline V gives CDR1 SGHKS, CDR2 YYEKEE (reference sequence). This CDR3 spans 15 amino acids. J was trimmed by 10 bases and V by 2 bases; bases with no gene match: 6. CDR3 nucleotide sequence: TGTGCCAGCAGCTTCACTAGCGGGAGGGCAGGCGAGCAGTTCTTC. Its protein is CASSFTSGRAGEQFF.

The CDR3 nucleotides are TGCGCCAGCAGGGACACTGGGGTGTTAACAGATACGCAGTATTTT. Translated, it gives CASRDTGVLTDTQYF. This chain uses TRBV5-1 with TRBJ2-3; the D gene is possibly TRBD1 (5 bases). V was trimmed by 5 bases and J by 3 bases, leaving 16 bases between them. The CDR3 is 15 residues long. The germline gives CDR1 SGHRS, CDR2 YFSETQ.

This clone was observed a single time. The genes are TRBV19 and TRBJ1-4; D gene unclear. Germline values: CDR1 LNHDA, CDR2 SQIVND (reference sequence). This CDR3 comprises 14 residues. V lost 3 bases to trimming and J lost 0 bases, with 5 bases between them. This CDR3 is CASSIRSTNEKLFF. The CDR3, as DNA: TGTGCCAGTAGTATCCGTTCAACTAATGAAAAACTGTTTTTT.

This chain links TRBV6-1 with TRBJ2-1; D is unclear. CDR3 length: 15 residues. V lost 7 bases and J lost 0, with 13 bases in between. Germline V gene sequence: CDR1 MNHNS, CDR2 SASEGT. This chain's CDR3 is CASTDDGSSYNEQFF. CDR3 bases: TGTGCCAGCACCGATGACGGCAGCTCCTACAATGAGCAGTTCTTC.

The V gene is TRBV28, the J gene TRBJ2-7; D uncertain. CDR3 size: 12 residues. Trimming pared 5 bases from V and 5 bases from J, leaving 10 bases between. The germline gives CDR1 MDHEN, CDR2 SYDVKM. The CDR3 coding sequence is TGTGCCAGCAGTCCCCCAACACACGAGCAGTACTTC. Encoded protein: CASSPPTHEQYF.

This rearrangement joins TRBV4-2 to TRBJ2-7, with 8 bases fitting TRBD1. Germline CDR1 is LGHNA and CDR2 is YNFKEQ. There are 16 residues in the CDR3. After removal of 5 bases from V and 3 bases from J, the junction contained 12 bases not matched to a gene. DNA for the CDR3: TGTGCCAGCAGCTCACAACTGGGACAGGTGGGCTACGAGCAGTACTTC. It translates to CASSSQLGQVGYEQYF.

The genes are TRBV9 and TRBJ1-1; 8 bases are shared with TRBD1. J gave up 4 bases and V 2 bases, and 1 base lay outside the gene matches. From germline, CDR1 is SGDLS and CDR2 YYNGEE. This CDR3 has 13 amino acids. The CDR3 DNA sequence: TGTGCCAGCAGCGTGGACAGGGCCACTGAAGCTTTCTTT. This encodes CASSVDRATEAFF.

The chain couples TRBV21-1 to TRBJ2-4. TRBV21-1 is a listed pseudogene. The CDR3 consists of 14 residues. The CDR3 coding sequence is TGTGCCAGCAGCATCGGGACGGCAAAAAACATTCAGTACTTC. It codes for CASSIGTAKNIQYF.

The chain has TRBV19 and TRBJ1-5; D gene ambiguous. V shed 3 bases and J shed 0 bases, with 9 bases lying between them. Germline CDR1 and CDR2: LNHDA and SQIVND (reference sequence). The CDR3 spans 15 residues. For the CDR3, the DNA is TGTGCCAGTAGTATGAAGGTTTATAGCAATCAGCCCCAGCATTTT. It codes for CASSMKVYSNQPQHF.

The chain employs TRBV7-2 and TRBJ2-1; TRBD2 aligns across 7 bases. Trimming at V came to 5 bases and at J to 4 bases, leaving 8 bases not matched to a gene. CDR1 is SGHTA and CDR2 is FQGNSA in the germline V gene. CDR3 size: 15 residues. Written as DNA, the CDR3 is TGTGCCAGCAGCCAAGGACTAGTCCTATACAATGAGCAGTTCTTC. It specifies CASSQGLVLYNEQFF.

V usage is TRBV21-1 and J usage is TRBJ2-7. TRBV21-1 is a listed pseudogene. The CDR3 has 15 amino acids. In DNA form, the CDR3 reads TGTGCCAGCAGCAAAGGGGCGGGACACCCCTACGAGCAGTACTTC. Its translation: CASSKGAGHPYEQYF.

The J gene is TRBJ2-2, the V gene TRBV27; the match to TRBD2 covers 8 bases. Germline V lookup: CDR1 MNHEY, CDR2 SMNVEV (reference sequence). This CDR3 spans 16 amino acids. The V and J ends lost 0 bases and 5 bases, in that order; junction bases with no gene match: 5. The CDR3 protein is CASSLSGTSWTGELFF. The CDR3 DNA reads as TGTGCCAGCAGTTTATCTGGGACTAGTTGGACCGGGGAGCTGTTTTTT.

V usage is TRBV6-5 and J usage is TRBJ1-1, with D possibly being TRBD1 (5 bases). The CDR3 length is 15 residues. V dropped 0 bases and J dropped 5 bases, with 13 bases sitting between them. CDR1 MNHEY and CDR2 SVGAGI come from the germline V gene. CDR3 nucleotides: TGTGCCAGCAGTTACTCGCCGGGGGGAGGGACTGAAGCTTTCTTT. It codes for CASSYSPGGGTEAFF.

The V and J genes are TRBV29-1 and TRBJ2-7; perhaps TRBD2 as D (5 bases). The V gene's germline CDR1 is SQVTM and CDR2 ANQGSEA. The CDR3 extends over 12 amino acids. V was shortened by 6 bases and J by 0 bases, with 9 bases between the two germline ends. The CDR3 loop is CSVPGISYEQYF. The CDR3 bases are TGCAGCGTCCCCGGGATCTCCTACGAGCAGTACTTC.

The rearrangement uses TRBV12-5 and TRBJ2-1; the D is unclear. CDR3 length: 12 amino acids. Deletions cut 1 base from V and 8 bases from J, with 6 bases between. Germline values: CDR1 LGHNT, CDR2 FRNRAP. This CDR3 reads CASGLAGHEQFF. In nucleotides, the CDR3 is TGTGCTAGTGGTTTGGCCGGACATGAGCAGTTCTTC.

CDR3 nucleotides: TGTGCCAGCAGCGTAGCCGCTCGGAACTATGGCTACACCTTC. Protein sequence: CASSVAARNYGYTF. V usage is TRBV9 and J usage is TRBJ1-2, with D unclear. Trimming removed 0 bases at V and 2 bases at J, with 8 bases between. Germline V gives CDR1 SGDLS, CDR2 YYNGEE. CDR3 size: 14 residues.

The V call is TRBV5-4, the J call TRBJ2-1, with 8 bases lining up with TRBD2. There are 16 residues in the CDR3. The germline CDR1 and CDR2 sequences are SGHNT and YYREEE (reference sequence). The V segment lost 0 bases and the J segment 4 bases; nucleotides outside the gene matches: 6. The CDR3 spells CASSLEVGLEYNEQFF. DNA of the CDR3: TGTGCCAGCAGCTTGGAGGTGGGACTAGAATACAATGAGCAGTTCTTC.

This chain joins TRBV5-4 and TRBJ2-1; 7 nucleotides agree with TRBD2. Germline assignment: CDR1 SGHNT and CDR2 YYREEE (reference sequence). There are 16 residues in the CDR3. The trim removed 3 bases at V and 8 bases at J, leaving 14 bases unmatched. CDR3 sequence: CASSSWRETMIDEQFF. DNA for the CDR3: TGTGCCAGCAGCTCATGGCGGGAGACCATGATAGATGAGCAGTTCTTC.

Remarks on this clone: This specimen includes other DNA sequences encoding the same CDR3. V is TRBV27 and J is TRBJ2-7; D gene unclear. The CDR3 runs 12 residues. Per germline, CDR1 MNHEY and CDR2 SMNVEV (reference sequence). V was clipped by 4 bases and J by 2 bases, with 6 bases between them. The CDR3 DNA sequence: TGTGCCAGCAGTTCAACCCCCTACGAGCAGTACTTC. Translation gives CASSSTPYEQYF.

J is TRBJ2-7 and V is TRBV28, with D perhaps matching TRBD1 (8 bases). The CDR3 sequence is 14 residues long. CDR1 and CDR2 from the germline V gene are MDHEN and SYDVKM. V lost 5 bases and J lost 4, with 15 bases in between. The DNA for the CDR3 is TGTGCCAGCAGTGTACAACAGGGGGGGTACGAGCAGTACTTC. Translation: CASSVQQGGYEQYF. The entire variable domain, with the rest obtained from reference TRBV28 and TRBJ2-7, is as follows: DVKVTQSSRYLVKRTGEKVFLECVQDMDHENMFWYRQDPGLGLRLIYFSYDVKMKEKGDIPEGYSVSREKKERFSLILESASTNQTSMYLCASSVQQGGYEQYFGPGTRLTVT.

This chain joins TRBV27 and TRBJ2-5; D not resolved. Gene TRBJ2-7 matches the end of the DNA better, so the J call may be wrong. The CDR3 loop spans 13 amino acids. Germline CDR1 MNHEY, CDR2 SMNVEV (reference sequence). The DNA of the CDR3 is TGTGCCAGCAGTTTATCAGCGACCTACGAGCAGTACTTC. Its protein product is CASSLSATYEQYF.

Comments on this clone: This sample includes further DNA sequences coding for the same CDR3. The chain couples TRBV13 to TRBJ2-1; 9 bases fit TRBD1. Trimming cost V 2 bases and J 7 bases; bases outside gene matches: 6. CDR1 is PRHDT, CDR2 FYEKMQ, per germline (reference sequence). CDR3 size: 15 residues. CDR3 DNA: TGTGCCAGCAGCTTAACAGGGGGCGCGGGTAATGAGCAGTTCTTC. It encodes CASSLTGGAGNEQFF.

V and J are TRBV11-2 and TRBJ2-3; D might be TRBD2 (5 bases). The CDR3 has 15 residues. Trimming shortened V by 0 bases and J by 2 bases, and 9 bases separated the two germline ends. Germline lookup yields CDR1 SGHAT and CDR2 FQNNGV. CDR3 sequence reads: CASSLDPGNTDTQYF. CDR3 nucleotides: TGTGCCAGCAGCTTAGATCCCGGGAACACAGATACGCAGTATTTT.

The chain has TRBV13 and TRBJ2-3; 8 positions agree with TRBD2. V was clipped by 0 bases and J by 0 bases; unmatched bases: 5. CDR3 length equals 17 residues. The germline V gene encodes CDR1 PRHDT and CDR2 FYEKMQ (reference sequence). CDR3 DNA sequence: TGTGCCAGCAGCTTAGGACTAGCGGAGGGTAGCACAGATACGCAGTATTTT. It specifies CASSLGLAEGSTDTQYF.

About this clone: The sample contains more than one DNA sequence encoding this CDR3. The CDR3 sequence is CASSARDRPYNEQFF. CDR3 in DNA: TGTGCCAGCAGCGCTCGGGACAGGCCTTACAATGAGCAGTTCTTC. J is TRBJ2-1 and V is TRBV9; 8 bases match TRBD1. V lost 3 bases and J lost 4; bases outside the gene matches: 6. The CDR3 totals 15 residues. Germline lookup yields CDR1 SGDLS and CDR2 YYNGEE.

The chain has TRBV6-6 and TRBJ2-7; tentative D call: TRBD1 (5 bases). The V gene lost 7 bases and the J gene lost 0 bases, with 16 bases spanning the gap. Germline V gene lookup returns CDR1 MNHNY and CDR2 SVGAGI (reference sequence). The CDR3 sequence is 15 residues long. CDR3 bases: TGTGCCAGCAAATCGCATAGGGGTTACTCCTACGAGCAGTACTTC. Translating gives CASKSHRGYSYEQYF.